The clone carrying this T cell receptor (beta chain) was seen repeatedly, ten times or more. What it binds is unknown. The investigators amplified TCR beta CDR3 regions from RNA transcripts. HTBI primers were the set used in a first-round RT-PCR of the TCR CDR3. TCRdb reprocessed the multiplex PCR reads via MiXCR and lists one record per CDR3 protein. The table records under 300,000 distinct CDR3 sequences, 20% to 25% of them present only once. This specimen comes from a study of T cells in Graves' hyperthyroidism and ophthalmopathy. General study points: A 13 V-J model separated ophthalmopathy from stable hyperthyroidism.

V lost 7 bases to trimming and J lost 7 bases; unmatched junction nucleotides: 13. Germline lookup yields CDR1 MDHEN and CDR2 SYDVKM. The CDR3 totals 16 residues. The blood sample predates any ophthalmopathy symptoms, coming from first hyperthyroidism diagnosis. PBMCs were sourced from less than 13 ml fresh peripheral blood. The receptor was isolated from a man aged 35 to 55 with Graves' hyperthyroidism that later progressed to Graves' ophthalmopathy. What was sequenced was blood. This rearrangement joins TRBV28 to TRBJ1-6, with 7 positions matching TRBD1. Here the CDR3 reads CASNGSPGQLNSPLHF. CDR3 sequence (DNA): TGTGCCAGCAACGGATCGCCGGGACAGCTGAATTCACCCCTCCACTTT.